This TCR beta chain was identified in a study of T cell repertoires in cytomegalovirus infection. At the level of the study: Both CMV infection and a matching HLA type were indicated by public TCR beta signatures.

V was trimmed by 7 bases and J by 4 bases, leaving 16 bases between them. This CDR3 is built from 14 residues. CDR1 is LNHDA, CDR2 SQIVND, per germline (reference sequence). A few counts support this clonotype. Its specificity is unknown. Notes on the study in general: Clonotype analysis showed dominance of the ex vivo response by HLA-C-restricted CMV-specific TCR beta clonotypes.

TCRdb re-analysed the reads in MiXCR, keeping a single row per CDR3 protein. Altogether around 630,000 distinct CDR3 sequences are present, 24% being singletons, with the ten largest covering under 8.5%. The sample taken for sequencing was CD8+ T cells from PBMCs. The origin of this receptor is a human donor in good health (CMV status not recorded). Some clones in this sample may be carry-over from other donors' samples. The rearrangement uses TRBV19 and TRBJ1-1; D gene uncertain. The CDR3 spells CASNARALFTEAFF. DNA for the CDR3: TGTGCCAGTAATGCAAGGGCCCTTTTCACTGAAGCTTTCTTT. Combining the CDR3 with reference TRBV19 and TRBJ1-1 gives the whole variable domain DGGITQSPKYLFRKEGQNVTLSCEQNLNHDAMYWYRQDPGQGLRLIYYSQIVNDFQKGDIAEGYSVSREKKESFPLTVTSAQKNPTAFYLCASNARALFTEAFFGQGTRLTVV.